This T cell receptor beta chain was observed in a study of blood T cell repertoires in COVID-19. Trimming removed 3 bases from V and 9 bases from J; junction bases left unmatched: 12. This CDR3 is 15 amino acids long. Germline values: CDR1 SGHAT, CDR2 FQNNGV. TCRdb's table, derived via immunoSEQ multiplex PCR, lists solely in-frame clones and lacks some. The sample consists of about 100,000 clones, roughly 80% of them appearing once. The sequenced sample was peripheral blood. This TCR was sampled from a man in his 70s with active or convalescent COVID-19. The V gene is TRBV11-2, the J gene TRBJ2-7; TRBD2 matches 9 bases. CDR3 amino acids: CASSFSGSDLGVQYF. The CDR3 nucleotides are TGTGCCAGCAGCTTTAGCGGGAGTGACCTCGGTGTGCAGTACTTC.